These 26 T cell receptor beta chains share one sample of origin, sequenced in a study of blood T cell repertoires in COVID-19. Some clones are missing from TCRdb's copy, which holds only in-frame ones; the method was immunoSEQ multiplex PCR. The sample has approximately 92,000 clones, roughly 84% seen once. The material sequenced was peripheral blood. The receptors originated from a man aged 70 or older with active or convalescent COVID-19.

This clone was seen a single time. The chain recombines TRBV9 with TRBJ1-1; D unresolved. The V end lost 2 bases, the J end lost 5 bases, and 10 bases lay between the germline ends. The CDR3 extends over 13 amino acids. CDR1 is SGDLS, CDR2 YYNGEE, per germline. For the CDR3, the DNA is TGTGCCAGCAGCGTGTCGACGAGGACTGAAGCTTTCTTT. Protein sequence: CASSVSTRTEAFF.

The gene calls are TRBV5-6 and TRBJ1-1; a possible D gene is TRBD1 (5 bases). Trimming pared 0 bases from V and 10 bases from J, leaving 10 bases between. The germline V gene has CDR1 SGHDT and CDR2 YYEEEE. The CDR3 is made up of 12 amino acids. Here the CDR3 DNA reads TGTGCCAGCAGCTTGGGTGGGAGGGGAGCTTTCTTT. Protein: CASSLGGRGAFF.

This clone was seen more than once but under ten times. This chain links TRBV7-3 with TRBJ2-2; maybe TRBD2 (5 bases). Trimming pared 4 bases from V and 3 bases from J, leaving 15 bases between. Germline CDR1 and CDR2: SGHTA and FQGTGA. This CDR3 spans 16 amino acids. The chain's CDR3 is CASSSSGNAYTGELFF. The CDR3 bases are TGTGCCAGCAGCTCCTCCGGGAACGCATACACCGGGGAGCTGTTTTTT.

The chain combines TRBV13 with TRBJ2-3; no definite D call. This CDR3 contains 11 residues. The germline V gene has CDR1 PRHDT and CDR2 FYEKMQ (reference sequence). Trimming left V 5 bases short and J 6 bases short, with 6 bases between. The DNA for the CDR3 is TGTGCCAGCAGCCCGGGTGATACGCAGTATTTT. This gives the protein CASSPGDTQYF.

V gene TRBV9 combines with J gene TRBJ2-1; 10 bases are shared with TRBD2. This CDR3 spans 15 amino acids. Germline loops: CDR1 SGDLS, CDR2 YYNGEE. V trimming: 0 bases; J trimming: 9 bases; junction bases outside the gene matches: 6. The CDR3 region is CASSVASGGASEQFF. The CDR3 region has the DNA TGTGCCAGCAGCGTAGCGAGCGGGGGGGCAAGTGAGCAGTTCTTC.

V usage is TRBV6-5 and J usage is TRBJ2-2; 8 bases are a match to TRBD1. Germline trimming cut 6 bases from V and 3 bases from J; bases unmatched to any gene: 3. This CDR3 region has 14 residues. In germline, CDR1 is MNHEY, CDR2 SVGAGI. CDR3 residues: CASRGQADTGELFF. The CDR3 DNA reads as TGTGCCAGCAGGGGACAGGCGGACACCGGGGAGCTGTTTTTT.

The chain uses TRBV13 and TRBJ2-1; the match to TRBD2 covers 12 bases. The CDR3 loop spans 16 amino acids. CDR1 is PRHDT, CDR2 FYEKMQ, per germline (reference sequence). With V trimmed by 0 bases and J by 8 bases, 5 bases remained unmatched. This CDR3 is CASSLGASGGAYEQFF. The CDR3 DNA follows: TGTGCCAGCAGCTTAGGTGCTAGCGGGGGGGCATATGAGCAGTTCTTC.

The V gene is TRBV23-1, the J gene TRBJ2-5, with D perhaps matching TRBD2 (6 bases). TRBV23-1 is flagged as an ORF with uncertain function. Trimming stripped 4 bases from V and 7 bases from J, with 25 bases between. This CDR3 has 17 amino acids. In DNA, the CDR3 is TGCGCCAGCAGTCCCCTTTTGCTTACCGCCGCCGGGGGGACCCAGTACTTC. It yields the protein CASSPLLLTAAGGTQYF.

CDR3 in amino acids: CASKGGGIDNEQFF. CDR3 sequence (DNA): TGTGCCAGCAAAGGCGGGGGAATAGACAATGAGCAGTTCTTC. The chain links TRBV6-5 to TRBJ2-1; 7 nucleotides agree with TRBD2. V lost 7 bases to trimming and J lost 5 bases; unmatched junction nucleotides: 8. Germline V lookup: CDR1 MNHEY, CDR2 SVGAGI. The CDR3 totals 14 residues.

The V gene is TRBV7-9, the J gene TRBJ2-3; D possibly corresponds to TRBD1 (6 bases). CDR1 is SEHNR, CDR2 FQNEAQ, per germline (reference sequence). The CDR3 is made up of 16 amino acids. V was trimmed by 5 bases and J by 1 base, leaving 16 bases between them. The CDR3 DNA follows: TGTGCCAGCAGCCTTGGGACGACAGGAGGCACAGATACGCAGTATTTT. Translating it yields CASSLGTTGGTDTQYF.

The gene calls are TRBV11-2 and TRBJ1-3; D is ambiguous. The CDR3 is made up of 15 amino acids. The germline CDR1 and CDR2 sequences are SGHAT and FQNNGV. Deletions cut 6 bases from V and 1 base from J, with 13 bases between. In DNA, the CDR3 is TGTGCCAGCAGGGCAAAGCGGGGATCTGGAAACACCATATATTTT. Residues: CASRAKRGSGNTIYF.

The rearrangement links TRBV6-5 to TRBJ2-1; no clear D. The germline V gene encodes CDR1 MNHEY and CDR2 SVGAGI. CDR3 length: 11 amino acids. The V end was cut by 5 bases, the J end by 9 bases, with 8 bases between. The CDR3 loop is CASSTRVEQFF. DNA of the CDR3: TGTGCCAGCAGTACCCGGGTTGAGCAGTTCTTC.

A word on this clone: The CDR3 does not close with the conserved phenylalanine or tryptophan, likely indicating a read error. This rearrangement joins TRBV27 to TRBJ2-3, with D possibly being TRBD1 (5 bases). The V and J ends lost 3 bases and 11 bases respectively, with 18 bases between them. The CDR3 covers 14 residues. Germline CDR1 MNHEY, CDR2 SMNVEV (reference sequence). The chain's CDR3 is CASSFSPQGIWQYS. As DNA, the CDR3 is TGTGCCAGCAGTTTTTCCCCCCAGGGTATTTGGCAGTATTCT.

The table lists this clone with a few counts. This chain's CDR3 is CAWSQGTSGNTIYF. CDR3 DNA: TGTGCCTGGAGTCAGGGCACCTCTGGAAACACCATATATTTT. The V and J genes are TRBV30 and TRBJ1-3, with D perhaps matching TRBD1 (5 bases). V was shortened by 2 bases and J by 0 bases, with 8 bases between the two germline ends. Germline V gene lookup returns CDR1 GTSNPN and CDR2 SVGIG (reference sequence). The CDR3 spans 14 residues. The whole variable domain, remainder taken from reference TRBV30 and TRBJ1-3, is SQTIHQWPATLVQPVGSPLSLECTVEGTSNPNLYWYRQAAGRGLQLLFYSVGIGQISSEVPQNLSASRPQDRQFILSSKKLLLSDSGFYLCAWSQGTSGNTIYFGEGSWLTVV.

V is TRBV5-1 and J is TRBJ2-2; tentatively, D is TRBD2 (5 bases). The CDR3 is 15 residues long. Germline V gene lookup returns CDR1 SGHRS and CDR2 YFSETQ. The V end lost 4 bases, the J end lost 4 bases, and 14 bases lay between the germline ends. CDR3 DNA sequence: TGCGCCAGCAGCCCCCGGGCGGGTAGCACCGGGGAGCTGTTTTTT. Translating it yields CASSPRAGSTGELFF. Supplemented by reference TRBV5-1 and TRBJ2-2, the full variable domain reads KAGVTQTPRYLIKTRGQQVTLSCSPISGHRSVSWYQQTPGQGLQFLFEYFSETQRNKGNFPGRFSGRQFSNSRSEMNVSTLELGDSALYLCASSPRAGSTGELFFGEGSRLTVL.

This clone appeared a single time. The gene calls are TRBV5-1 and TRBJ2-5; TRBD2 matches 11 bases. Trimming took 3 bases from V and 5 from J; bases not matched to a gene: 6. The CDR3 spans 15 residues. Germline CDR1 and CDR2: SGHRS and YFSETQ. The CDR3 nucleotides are TGCGCCAGCAGCTGGTTAGCGGGGGGGCCGGAGACCCAGTACTTC. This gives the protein CASSWLAGGPETQYF.

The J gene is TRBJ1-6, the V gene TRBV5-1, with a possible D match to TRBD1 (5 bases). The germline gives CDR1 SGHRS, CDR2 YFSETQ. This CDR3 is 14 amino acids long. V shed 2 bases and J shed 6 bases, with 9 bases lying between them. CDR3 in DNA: TGCGCCAGCAGCTTCCTTAGGGGTAATTCACCCCTCCACTTT. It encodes CASSFLRGNSPLHF.

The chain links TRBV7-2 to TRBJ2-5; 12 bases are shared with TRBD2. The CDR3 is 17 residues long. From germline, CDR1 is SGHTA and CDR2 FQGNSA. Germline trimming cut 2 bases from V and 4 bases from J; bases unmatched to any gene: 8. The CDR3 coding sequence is TGTGCCAGCAGCTTACGTCCTAGCGGGGGGGCCGGAGAGACCCAGTACTTC. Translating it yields CASSLRPSGGAGETQYF.

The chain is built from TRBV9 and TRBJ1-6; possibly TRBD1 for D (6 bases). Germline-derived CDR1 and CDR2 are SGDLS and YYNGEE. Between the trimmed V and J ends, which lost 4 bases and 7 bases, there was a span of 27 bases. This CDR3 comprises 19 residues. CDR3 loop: CASSQPPRDKSPPNSPLHF. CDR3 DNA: TGTGCCAGCAGCCAACCTCCTCGGGACAAATCTCCACCCAATTCACCCCTCCACTTT.

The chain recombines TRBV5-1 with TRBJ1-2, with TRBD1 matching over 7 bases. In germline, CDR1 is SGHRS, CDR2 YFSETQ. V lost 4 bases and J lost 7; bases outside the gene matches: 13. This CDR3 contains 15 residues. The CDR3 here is CASSLPQDPGGGYTF. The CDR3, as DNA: TGCGCCAGCAGCCTCCCCCAGGACCCAGGGGGTGGCTACACCTTC.

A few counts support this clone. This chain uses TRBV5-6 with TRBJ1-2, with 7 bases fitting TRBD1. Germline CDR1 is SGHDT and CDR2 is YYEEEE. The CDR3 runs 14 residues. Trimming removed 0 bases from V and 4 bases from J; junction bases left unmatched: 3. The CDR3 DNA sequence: TGTGCCAGCAGCTTGGGTGACAGGGCCTATGGCTACACCTTC. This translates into CASSLGDRAYGYTF.

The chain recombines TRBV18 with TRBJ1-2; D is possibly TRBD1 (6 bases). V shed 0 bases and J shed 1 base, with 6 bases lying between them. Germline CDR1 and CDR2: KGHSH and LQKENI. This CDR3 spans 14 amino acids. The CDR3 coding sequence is TGTGCCAGCTCACCACCAGGGGGTAACTATGGCTACACCTTC. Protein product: CASSPPGGNYGYTF.

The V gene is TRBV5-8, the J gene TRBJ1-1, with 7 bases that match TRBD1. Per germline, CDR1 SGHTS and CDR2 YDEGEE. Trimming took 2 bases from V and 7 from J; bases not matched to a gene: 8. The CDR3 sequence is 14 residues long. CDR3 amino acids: CASSLQGRRGEAFF. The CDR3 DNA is TGTGCCAGCAGCTTACAGGGGAGAAGGGGTGAAGCTTTCTTT.

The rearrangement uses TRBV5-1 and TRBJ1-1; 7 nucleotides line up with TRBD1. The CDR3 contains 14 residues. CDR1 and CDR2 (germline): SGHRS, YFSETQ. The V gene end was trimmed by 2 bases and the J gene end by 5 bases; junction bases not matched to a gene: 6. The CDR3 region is CASSFDRVGTEAFF. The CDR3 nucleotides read TGCGCCAGCAGCTTCGACAGGGTAGGGACTGAAGCTTTCTTT.

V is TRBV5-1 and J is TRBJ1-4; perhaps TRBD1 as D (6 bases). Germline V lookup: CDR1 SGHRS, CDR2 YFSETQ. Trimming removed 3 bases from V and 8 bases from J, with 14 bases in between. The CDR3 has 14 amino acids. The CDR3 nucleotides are TGCGCCAGCAGCTCACAGGGATTTAGCGAAAAACTGTTTTTT. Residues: CASSSQGFSEKLFF.

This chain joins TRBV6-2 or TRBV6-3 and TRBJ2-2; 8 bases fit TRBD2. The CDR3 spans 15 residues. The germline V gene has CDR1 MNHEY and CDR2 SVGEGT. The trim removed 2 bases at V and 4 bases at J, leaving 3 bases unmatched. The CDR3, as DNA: TGTGCCAGCAGTTACGGCGGGGGGCGCACCGGGGAGCTGTTTTTT. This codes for CASSYGGGRTGELFF.